Described below is a single T cell receptor beta chain sequence and its context. Antigen unknown. The V gene lost 3 bases and the J gene lost 14 bases, with 11 bases spanning the gap. This CDR3 contains 12 residues. CDR1 and CDR2 from the germline V gene are SGHVS and FQNEAQ. The sample is drawn from a study of CD8 T cells in ankylosing spondylitis. Overall study results and limits: Matched ankylosing spondylitis synovial fluid reportedly contained a significantly enriched population of disease-linked clones.

TCR beta libraries were made by quantitative 5'-RACE with molecular barcodes. TCRdb analysed the 5' RACE reads with MiXCR anew, one entry per CDR3 protein. The profile shows about 140,000 distinct CDR3 sequences, 7% to 10% of them singletons. This chain joins TRBV7-8 and TRBJ1-6; D might be TRBD1 (6 bases). The TCR was taken from a male donor with ankylosing spondylitis. The sample comprised synovial fluid, either unsorted or a sorted T cell fraction (not recorded which). CDR3 sequence reads: CASSFIQGTLHF. The CDR3 DNA reads TGTGCCAGCAGCTTCATTCAGGGGACCCTCCACTTT.